This T cell receptor (beta chain) comes out of a study of beta chain features in type 1 diabetes. The sample holds a few counts of this clone. Its antigen is unidentified. In total, each donor contributed a single heparinised blood draw that averaged around 100 mL. Of the isolated RNA, all was reverse transcribed, and so the sequenced material was expressed TCRB transcripts. The method was immunoSEQ multiplex PCR; TCRdb's version includes in-frame clones alone and lacks a portion of them. Of hundreds of thousands of clones listed, around 16% are singletons. Study findings and constraints: TCRB rearrangement may or may not be influenced by HLA type; here this remained unresolved.

Sequenced material: naive CD4+ T cells from blood. The sequence was collected from a young man in good health.

The CDR3 nucleotides are TGTGCCAGCAGCTTCCGACAGGGCAGCTCCTACGAGCAGTACTTC. Residues: CASSFRQGSSYEQYF. The rearrangement links TRBV7-2 to TRBJ2-7; TRBD1 agrees at 7 bases. Germline V gives CDR1 SGHTA, CDR2 FQGNSA. The CDR3 extends over 15 amino acids. Trimming removed 3 bases from V and 0 bases from J; junction bases left unmatched: 5. The complete variable domain, with remaining parts taken from reference TRBV7-2 and TRBJ2-7, reads GAGVSQSPSNKVTEKGKDVELRCDPISGHTALYWYRQSLGQGLEFLIYFQGNSAPDKSGLPSDRFSAERTGGSVSTLTIQRTQQEDSAVYLCASSFRQGSSYEQYFGPGTRLTVT.